This is a list of T cell receptor beta chains from one sample in a study of blood T cell repertoires in COVID-19. The method was immunoSEQ multiplex PCR; TCRdb's version includes in-frame clones alone and lacks a portion of them. The profile shows roughly 340,000 clones, around nine tenths of them singletons. Sequencing was carried out using peripheral blood. All receptors derive from a woman aged 18-29 years who had recovered from COVID-19. CDR3s include the opening cysteine and the closing phenylalanine or tryptophan. D genes are given only for firm matches. Expanded clones get a size class; other rows say once, few or many, or leave the size out.

TRBJ1-6 | TRBV18 | . | . | CASSPRTGGNNSPLHF | TGTGCCAGCTCACCCAGGACGGGGGGTAACAATTCACCCCTCCACTTT
TRBJ1-2 | TRBV5-6 | . | . | CASSTGTSYGYTF | TGTGCCAGCAGCACGGGAACAAGCTATGGCTACACCTTC
TRBJ2-2 | TRBV11-2 | . | TRBD2 | CASSYLSGRDTGELFF | TGTGCCAGCAGCTACCTCAGCGGGAGAGACACCGGGGAGCTGTTTTTT
TRBJ1-4 | TRBV19 | . | . | CASSIDRVFEKLFF | TGTGCCAGTAGTATAGACAGGGTATTCGAAAAACTGTTTTTT
TRBJ1-1 | TRBV7-8 | . | . | CASSWIQGNTEAFF | TGTGCCAGCAGCTGGATCCAGGGGAACACTGAAGCTTTCTTT
TRBJ2-5 | TRBV18 | . | . | CASSPLGTQETQYF | TGTGCCAGCTCACCTTTGGGCACCCAAGAGACCCAGTACTTC
TRBJ2-3 | TRBV27 | . | TRBD1 | CASSLSFPTGGRTDTQYF | TGTGCCAGCAGTTTATCGTTCCCGACAGGGGGACGCACAGATACGCAGTATTTT
TRBJ2-1 | TRBV7-2 | . | TRBD1 | CASSTRRDRGYNEQFF | TGTGCCAGCAGCACGAGAAGGGACAGGGGCTACAATGAGCAGTTCTTC
TRBJ2-2 | TRBV11-2 | once | . | CASSEGVTGELFF | TGTGCCAGCAGCGAAGGGGTCACCGGGGAGCTGTTTTTT
TRBJ2-3 | TRBV11-3 | . | . | CASSLEASGRQYF | TGTGCCAGCAGCTTAGAGGCTTCGGGTCGGCAGTATTTT
TRBJ2-4 | TRBV5-1 | . | TRBD1 | CASSLGQGARNIQYF | TGCGCCAGCAGCTTGGGACAGGGGGCTCGGAACATTCAGTACTTC
TRBJ2-2 | TRBV5-1 | . | . | CASSPKRGTPGTGELFF | TGCGCCAGCAGCCCCAAGAGGGGGACCCCGGGCACCGGGGAGCTGTTTTTT
TRBJ2-2 | TRBV6-4 | . | . | CASSTQEGAGELFF | TGTGCCAGCTCTACTCAGGAGGGCGCCGGGGAGCTGTTTTTT
TRBJ1-1 | TRBV6-1 | . | TRBD1 | CASSVGQITISNTEAFF | TGTGCCAGCAGTGTGGGACAGATCACCATCTCGAACACTGAAGCTTTCTTT
TRBJ1-1 | TRBV5-4 | . | . | CASSSPTGNTEAFF | TGTGCCAGCAGCTCTCCGACAGGGAACACTGAAGCTTTCTTT
TRBJ2-2 | TRBV2 | few | TRBD2 | CASRGLAGTNTGELFF | TGTGCCAGCAGAGGACTAGCGGGGACGAACACCGGGGAGCTGTTTTTT
TRBJ2-5 | TRBV6-2/TRBV6-3 | once | TRBD1 | CASSSGTGGPVGTQYF | TGTGCCAGCAGTTCCGGGACAGGGGGACCCGTAGGGACCCAGTACTTC
TRBJ1-4 | TRBV29-1 | . | . | CSVERVGSNEKLFF | TGCAGCGTTGAAAGGGTGGGGAGTAATGAAAAACTGTTTTTT
TRBJ1-1 | TRBV29-1 | . | . | CSDGRTEAFF | TGCAGCGACGGGAGGACTGAAGCTTTCTTT
TRBJ2-5 | TRBV5-6 | . | . | CASSLGQPQETQYF | TGTGCCAGCAGCTTGGGACAGCCTCAAGAGACCCAGTACTTC
TRBJ1-5 | TRBV28 | . | . | CASRRSARNQPQHF | TGTGCCAGCAGGAGGTCGGCCCGCAATCAGCCCCAGCATTTT
TRBJ1-3 | TRBV27 | . | . | CASRGGGAGNTIYF | TGTGCCAGCAGGGGTGGGGGGGCCGGAAACACCATATATTTT
TRBJ1-1 | TRBV6-5 | . | TRBD1 | CASSFSGGYTEAFF | TGTGCCAGCAGTTTCTCAGGGGGCTACACTGAAGCTTTCTTT
TRBJ1-5 | TRBV5-4 | . | . | CASSRERGFSNQPQHF | TGTGCCAGCAGTCGTGAGCGGGGATTTAGCAATCAGCCCCAGCATTTT
TRBJ1-1 | TRBV18 | . | TRBD1 | CASSPPRQGVTEAFF | TGTGCCAGCTCACCACCCAGGCAGGGGGTGACTGAAGCTTTCTTT
TRBJ2-1 | TRBV6-2/TRBV6-3 | . | . | CASSLPGEQFF | TGTGCCAGCAGCCTACCCGGTGAGCAGTTCTTC
TRBJ2-3 | TRBV6-5 | . | . | CASRGTGTDTQYF | TGTGCCAGCAGGGGTACAGGGACAGATACGCAGTATTTT
TRBJ1-5 | TRBV5-6 | . | . | CASSLSTVHQPQHF | TGTGCCAGCAGCTTGTCCACAGTTCATCAGCCCCAGCATTTT
TRBJ2-2 | TRBV4-3 | few | . | CASSPFTGELFF | TGCGCCAGCAGCCCGTTCACCGGGGAGCTGTTTTTT